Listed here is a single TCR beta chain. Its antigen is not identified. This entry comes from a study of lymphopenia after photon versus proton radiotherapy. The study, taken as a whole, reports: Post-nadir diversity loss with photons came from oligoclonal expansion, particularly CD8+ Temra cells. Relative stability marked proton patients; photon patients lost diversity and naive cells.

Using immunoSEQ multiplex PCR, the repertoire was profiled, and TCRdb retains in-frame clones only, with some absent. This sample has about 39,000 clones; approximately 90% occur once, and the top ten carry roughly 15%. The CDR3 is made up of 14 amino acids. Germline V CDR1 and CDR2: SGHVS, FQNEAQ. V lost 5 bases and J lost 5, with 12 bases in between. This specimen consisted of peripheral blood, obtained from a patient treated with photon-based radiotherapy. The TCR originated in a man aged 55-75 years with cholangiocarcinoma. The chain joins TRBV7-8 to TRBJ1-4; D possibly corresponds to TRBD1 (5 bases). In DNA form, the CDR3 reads TGTGCCAGCAGCATCGGGACGGTAAATGAAAAACTGTTTTTT. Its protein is CASSIGTVNEKLFF.